The present entry profiles one T cell receptor (beta chain) with its context. As yet, its antigen is unknown. Treatment: roughly 10-day PBMC culture with coronavirus spike peptide pools or control peptides (ViraFEST assay). Peptide-pool expansion of antigen-specific T cells preceded TCR sequencing in ViraFEST. Cultured CD4+ T cell DNA was sequenced using the Oncomine TCR Beta short-read assay. TCRdb re-analysed the PCR reads in MiXCR, keeping a single row per CDR3 protein. The table has more than 20,000 distinct CDR3 sequences, approximately 29% seen once; the top ten hold 9.5% to 15%. This entry is derived from a study of vaccination and CD4 T cells after COVID-19. Germline V CDR1 and CDR2: SGHTA, FQGTGA. The CDR3 sequence is 14 residues long. The ends were cut back, 5 bases at V and 5 bases at J, with 15 bases in the middle.

This clonotype originated in a human donor with COVID-19. Sample: cultured CD4+ T cells from blood. The chain recombines TRBV7-3 with TRBJ1-1, with a tentative D call TRBD1 (5 bases). CDR3 nucleotide sequence: TGTGCCAGCAGCAGCGCCAGGGTCGGGACTGAAGCTTTCTTT. Its protein product is CASSSARVGTEAFF.